This T cell receptor (beta chain) was found in a study of blood T cell repertoires in COVID-19. Across the study: Donors in the United States, Italy and Spain gave samples during acute or convalescent COVID-19. The analysed material was cDNA or gDNA that came from T cells, B-cell-depleted T cells, or PBMCs.

Per the study methods: Reference gene primers were amplified, and this amplification served to estimate nucleated cell counts. The table came from immunoSEQ multiplex PCR; TCRdb's copy has only in-frame clones and leaves some out. Clonal size and the V and J genes are those of that table, whereas D and trimming came from the DNA. The profile shows tens of thousands of clones, approximately 90% of them singletons. The ends lost 1 base at V and 2 bases at J; junction bases unmatched: 5. The CDR3 consists of 16 residues. Germline V gene sequence: CDR1 SGDLS, CDR2 YYNGEE. The V and J genes are TRBV9 and TRBJ2-4; TRBD2 agrees at 8 bases. The source material was peripheral blood. This clonotype originated in a man between 25 and 39 years old with acute or convalescent COVID-19. CDR3 amino acids: CASSVHRGGSKNIQYF. The DNA for the CDR3 is TGTGCCAGCAGCGTACATCGGGGGGGATCCAAAAACATTCAGTACTTC.